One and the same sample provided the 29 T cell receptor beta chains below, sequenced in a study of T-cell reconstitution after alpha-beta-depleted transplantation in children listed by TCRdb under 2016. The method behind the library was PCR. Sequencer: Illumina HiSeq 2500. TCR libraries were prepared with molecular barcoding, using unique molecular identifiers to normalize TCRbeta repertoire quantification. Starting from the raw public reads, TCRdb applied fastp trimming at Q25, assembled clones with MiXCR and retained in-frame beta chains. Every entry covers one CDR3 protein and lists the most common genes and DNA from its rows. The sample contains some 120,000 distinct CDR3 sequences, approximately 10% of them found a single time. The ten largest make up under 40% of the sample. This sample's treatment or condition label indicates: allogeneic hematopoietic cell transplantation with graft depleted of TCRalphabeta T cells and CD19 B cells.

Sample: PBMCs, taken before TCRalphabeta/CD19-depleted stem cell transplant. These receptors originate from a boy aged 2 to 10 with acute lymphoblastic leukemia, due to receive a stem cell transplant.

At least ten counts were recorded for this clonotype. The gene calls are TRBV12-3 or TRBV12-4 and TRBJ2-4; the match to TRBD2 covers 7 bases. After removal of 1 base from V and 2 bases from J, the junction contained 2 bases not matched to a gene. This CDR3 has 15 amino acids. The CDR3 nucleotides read TGTGCCAGCAGTTTAGGGGACTACCCCAAAAACATTCAGTACTTC. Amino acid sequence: CASSLGDYPKNIQYF.

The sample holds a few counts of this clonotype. The CDR3 sequence is CASGWEDGYGYTF. CDR3 DNA sequence: TGTGCTAGTGGTTGGGAGGACGGTTATGGCTACACCTTC. This sequence joins TRBV12-5 and TRBJ1-2; D unclear. The CDR3 sequence is 13 residues long. Germline values: CDR1 LGHNT, CDR2 FRNRAP. With 4 bases removed from V and 5 bases from J, the gap between germline ends came to 11 bases. The full variable domain, its missing parts supplied by reference TRBV12-5 and TRBJ1-2, is DARVTQTPRHKVTEMGQEVTMRCQPILGHNTVFWYRQTMMQGLELLAYFRNRAPLDDSGMPKDRFSAEMPDATLATLKIQPSEPRDSAVYFCASGWEDGYGYTFGSGTRLTVV.

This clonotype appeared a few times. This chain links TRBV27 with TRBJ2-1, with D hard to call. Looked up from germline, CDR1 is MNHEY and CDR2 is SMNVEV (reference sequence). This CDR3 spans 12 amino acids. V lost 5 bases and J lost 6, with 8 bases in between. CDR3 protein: CASSSQSNEQFF. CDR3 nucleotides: TGTGCCAGCAGTAGCCAAAGCAATGAGCAGTTCTTC.

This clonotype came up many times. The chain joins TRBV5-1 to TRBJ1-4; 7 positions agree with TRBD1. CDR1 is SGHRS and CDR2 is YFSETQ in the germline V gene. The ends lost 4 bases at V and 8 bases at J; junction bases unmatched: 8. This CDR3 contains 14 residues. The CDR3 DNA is TGCGCCAGCAGCATCGACAGGGCTCGGGAAAAACTGTTTTTT. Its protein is CASSIDRAREKLFF.

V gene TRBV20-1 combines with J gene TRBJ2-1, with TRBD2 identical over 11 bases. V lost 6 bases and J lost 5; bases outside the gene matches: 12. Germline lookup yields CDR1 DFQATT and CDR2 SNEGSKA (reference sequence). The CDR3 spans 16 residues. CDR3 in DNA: TGCAGTGCCCCGAAGGTTAGCGGGAGGGCCGACAATGAGCAGTTCTTC. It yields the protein CSAPKVSGRADNEQFF.

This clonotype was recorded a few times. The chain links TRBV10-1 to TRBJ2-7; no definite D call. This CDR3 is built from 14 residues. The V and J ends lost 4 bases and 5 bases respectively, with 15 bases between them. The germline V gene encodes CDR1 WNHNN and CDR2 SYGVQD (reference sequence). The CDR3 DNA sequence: TGCGCCAGCAGTGCGGGCGTTTTGTTCAACGAGCAGTACTTC. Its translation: CASSAGVLFNEQYF.

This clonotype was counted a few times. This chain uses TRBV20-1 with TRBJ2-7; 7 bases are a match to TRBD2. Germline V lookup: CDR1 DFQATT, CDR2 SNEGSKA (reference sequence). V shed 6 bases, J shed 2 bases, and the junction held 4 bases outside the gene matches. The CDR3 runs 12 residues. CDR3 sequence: CSANGGTYEQYF. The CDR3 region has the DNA TGCAGTGCCAACGGGGGGACCTACGAGCAGTACTTC.

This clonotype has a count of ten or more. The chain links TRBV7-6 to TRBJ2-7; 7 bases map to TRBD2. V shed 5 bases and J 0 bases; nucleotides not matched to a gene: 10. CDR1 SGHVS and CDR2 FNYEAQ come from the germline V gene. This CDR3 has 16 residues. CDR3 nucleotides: TGTGCCAGCAGCCACGCCCGAGCGGGAAGCTCCTACGAGCAGTACTTC. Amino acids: CASSHARAGSSYEQYF.

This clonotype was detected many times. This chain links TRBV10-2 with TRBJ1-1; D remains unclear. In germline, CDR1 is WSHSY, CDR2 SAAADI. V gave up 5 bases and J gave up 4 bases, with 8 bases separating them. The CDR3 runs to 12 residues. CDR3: CASSRDSTEAFF. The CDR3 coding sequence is TGCGCCAGCAGTAGGGATAGCACTGAAGCTTTCTTT.

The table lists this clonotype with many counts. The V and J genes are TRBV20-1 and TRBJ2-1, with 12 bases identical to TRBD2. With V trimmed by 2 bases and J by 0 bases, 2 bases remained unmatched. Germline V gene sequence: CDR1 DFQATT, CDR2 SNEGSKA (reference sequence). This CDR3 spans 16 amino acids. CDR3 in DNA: TGCAGTGCTAGACTACTAGCGGGGGGCTCCTACAATGAGCAGTTCTTC. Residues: CSARLLAGGSYNEQFF.

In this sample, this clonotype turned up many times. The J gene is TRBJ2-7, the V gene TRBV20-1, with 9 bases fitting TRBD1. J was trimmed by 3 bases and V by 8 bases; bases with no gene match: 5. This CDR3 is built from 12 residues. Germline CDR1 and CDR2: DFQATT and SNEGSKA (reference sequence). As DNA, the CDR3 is TGCAGTTCACCGGGACAGGGCTACGAGCAGTACTTC. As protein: CSSPGQGYEQYF.

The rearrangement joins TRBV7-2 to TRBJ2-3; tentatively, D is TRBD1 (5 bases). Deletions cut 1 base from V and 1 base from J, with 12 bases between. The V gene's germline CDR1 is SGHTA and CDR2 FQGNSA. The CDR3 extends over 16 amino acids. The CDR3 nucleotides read TGTGCCAGCAGCTTAGGCCAGGGCAGGGGCACAGATACGCAGTATTTT. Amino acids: CASSLGQGRGTDTQYF.

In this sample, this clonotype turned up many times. CDR3 residues: CASCIAAGTGANYEQYF. CDR3 DNA sequence: TGTGCCAGCTGTATTGCGGCCGGGACAGGGGCGAACTACGAGCAGTACTTC. V is TRBV7-2 and J is TRBJ2-7; 10 bases match TRBD1. The V gene end was trimmed by 8 bases and the J gene end by 3 bases; junction bases not matched to a gene: 16. The CDR3 length is 17 residues. In germline, CDR1 is SGHTA, CDR2 FQGNSA.

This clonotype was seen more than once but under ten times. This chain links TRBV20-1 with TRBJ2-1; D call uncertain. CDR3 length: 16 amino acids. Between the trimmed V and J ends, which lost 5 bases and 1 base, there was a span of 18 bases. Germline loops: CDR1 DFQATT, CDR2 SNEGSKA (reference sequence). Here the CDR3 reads CSAPHPRVSSYNEQFF. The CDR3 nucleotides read TGCAGTGCTCCACACCCCCGGGTCTCTTCCTACAATGAGCAGTTCTTC.

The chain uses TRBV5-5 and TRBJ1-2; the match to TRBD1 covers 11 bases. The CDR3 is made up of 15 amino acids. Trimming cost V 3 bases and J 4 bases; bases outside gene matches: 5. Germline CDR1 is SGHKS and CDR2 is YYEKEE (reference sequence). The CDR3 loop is CASSSRTGGSYGYTF. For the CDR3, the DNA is TGTGCCAGCAGCTCCCGGACAGGGGGCAGCTATGGCTACACCTTC.

CDR3 region: CATSDTTGPHPYEQYF. The CDR3 nucleotides are TGTGCCACCAGTGATACTACAGGGCCCCACCCCTACGAGCAGTACTTC. The V and J genes are TRBV24-1 and TRBJ2-7; weak D call: TRBD1 (6 bases). Trimming took off 3 bases at V and 2 bases at J, with 16 bases between the two ends. Germline CDR1 is KGHDR and CDR2 is SFDVKD. CDR3 size: 16 residues.

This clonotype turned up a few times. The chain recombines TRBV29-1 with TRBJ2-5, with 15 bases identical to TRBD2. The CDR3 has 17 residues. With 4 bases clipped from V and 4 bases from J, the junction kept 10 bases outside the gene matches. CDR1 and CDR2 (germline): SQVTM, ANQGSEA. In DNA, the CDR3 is TGCAGCGTTGGGGGACTAGCGGGAGGCCGGGGCGGAGAGACCCAGTACTTC. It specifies CSVGGLAGGRGGETQYF.

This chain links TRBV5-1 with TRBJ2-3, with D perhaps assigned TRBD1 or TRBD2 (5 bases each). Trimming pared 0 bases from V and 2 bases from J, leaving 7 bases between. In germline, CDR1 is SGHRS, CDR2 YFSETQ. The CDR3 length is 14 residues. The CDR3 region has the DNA TGCGCCAGCAGCTTGGCGGGACCCACAGATACGCAGTATTTT. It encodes CASSLAGPTDTQYF.

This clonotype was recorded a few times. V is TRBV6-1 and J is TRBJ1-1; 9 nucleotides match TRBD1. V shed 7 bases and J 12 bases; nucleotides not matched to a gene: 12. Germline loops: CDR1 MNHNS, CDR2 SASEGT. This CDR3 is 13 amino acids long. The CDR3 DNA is TGTGCCAGCACCCATAACCGGGACAGGGAAACTTTCTTT. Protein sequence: CASTHNRDRETFF.

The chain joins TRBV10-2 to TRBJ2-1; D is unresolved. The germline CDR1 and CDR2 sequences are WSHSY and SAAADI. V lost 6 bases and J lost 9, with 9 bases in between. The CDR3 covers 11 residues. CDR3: CASSQLGEQFF. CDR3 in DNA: TGCGCCAGCAGCCAGTTAGGTGAGCAGTTCTTC.

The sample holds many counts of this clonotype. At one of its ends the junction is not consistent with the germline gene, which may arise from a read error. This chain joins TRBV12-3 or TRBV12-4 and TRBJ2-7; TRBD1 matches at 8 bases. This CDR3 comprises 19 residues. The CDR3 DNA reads TGTGCCAGCAGTTTAGGGCTAGGACAGGGCGCGTTCGGGTCCTTCGAGCAGTACTTC. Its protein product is CASSLGLGQGAFGSFEQYF.

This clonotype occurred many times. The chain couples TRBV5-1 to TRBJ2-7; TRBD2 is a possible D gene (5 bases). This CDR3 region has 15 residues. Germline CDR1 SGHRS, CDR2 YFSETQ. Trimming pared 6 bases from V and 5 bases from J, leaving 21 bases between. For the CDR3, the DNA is TGCGCCAGCAACCCTGGAGAACTTAGCGACCACGAGCAGTACTTC. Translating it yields CASNPGELSDHEQYF. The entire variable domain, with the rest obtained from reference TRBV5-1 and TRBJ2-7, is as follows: KAGVTQTPRYLIKTRGQQVTLSCSPISGHRSVSWYQQTPGQGLQFLFEYFSETQRNKGNFPGRFSGRQFSNSRSEMNVSTLELGDSALYLCASNPGELSDHEQYFGPGTRLTVT.

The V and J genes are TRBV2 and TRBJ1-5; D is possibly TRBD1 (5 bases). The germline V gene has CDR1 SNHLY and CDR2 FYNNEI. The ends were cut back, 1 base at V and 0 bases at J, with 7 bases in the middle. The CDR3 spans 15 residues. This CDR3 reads CASSEGQGSNQPQHF. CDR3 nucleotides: TGTGCCAGCAGTGAAGGGCAGGGTAGCAATCAGCCCCAGCATTTT.

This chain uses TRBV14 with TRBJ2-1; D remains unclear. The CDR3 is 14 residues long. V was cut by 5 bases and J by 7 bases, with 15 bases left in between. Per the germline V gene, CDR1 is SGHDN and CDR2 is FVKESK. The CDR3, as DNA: TGTGCCAGCAGCACCCAGGCGAGCCTTAATGAGCAGTTCTTC. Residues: CASSTQASLNEQFF.

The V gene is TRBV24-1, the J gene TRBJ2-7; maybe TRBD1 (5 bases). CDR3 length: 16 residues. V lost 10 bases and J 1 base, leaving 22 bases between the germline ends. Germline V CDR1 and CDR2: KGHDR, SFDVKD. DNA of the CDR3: TGTGCCACTAAACAAGAAGGGGTGGAGTGTTCCTACGAGCAGTACTTC. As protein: CATKQEGVECSYEQYF.

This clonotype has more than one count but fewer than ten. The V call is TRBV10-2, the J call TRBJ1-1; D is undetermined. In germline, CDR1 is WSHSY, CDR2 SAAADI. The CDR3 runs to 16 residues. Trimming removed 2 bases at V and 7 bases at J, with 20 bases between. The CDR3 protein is CASSEPQSHRRGEAFF. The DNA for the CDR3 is TGCGCCAGCAGTGAGCCCCAATCCCATCGGCGGGGTGAAGCTTTCTTT.

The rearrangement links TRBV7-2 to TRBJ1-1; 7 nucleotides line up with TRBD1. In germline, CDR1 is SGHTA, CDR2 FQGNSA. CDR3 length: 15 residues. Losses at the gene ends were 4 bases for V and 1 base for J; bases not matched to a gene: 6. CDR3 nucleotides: TGTGCCAGCAGCTACCGGGACAGAAAGAACACTGAAGCTTTCTTT. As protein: CASSYRDRKNTEAFF.

Here the CDR3 reads CAISDGANEQYF. Written as DNA, the CDR3 is TGTGCCATCAGTGATGGAGCGAACGAGCAGTACTTC. J is TRBJ2-7 and V is TRBV10-3; no clear D. Per germline, CDR1 ENHRY and CDR2 SYGVKD. This CDR3 contains 12 residues. With 3 bases removed from V and 5 bases from J, the gap between germline ends came to 8 bases.

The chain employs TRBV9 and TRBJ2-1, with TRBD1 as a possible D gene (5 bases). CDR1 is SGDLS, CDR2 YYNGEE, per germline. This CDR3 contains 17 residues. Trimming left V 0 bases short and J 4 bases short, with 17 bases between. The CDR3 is CASSVGGWEGVYNEQFF. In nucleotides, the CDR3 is TGTGCCAGCAGCGTAGGGGGTTGGGAAGGGGTTTACAATGAGCAGTTCTTC.